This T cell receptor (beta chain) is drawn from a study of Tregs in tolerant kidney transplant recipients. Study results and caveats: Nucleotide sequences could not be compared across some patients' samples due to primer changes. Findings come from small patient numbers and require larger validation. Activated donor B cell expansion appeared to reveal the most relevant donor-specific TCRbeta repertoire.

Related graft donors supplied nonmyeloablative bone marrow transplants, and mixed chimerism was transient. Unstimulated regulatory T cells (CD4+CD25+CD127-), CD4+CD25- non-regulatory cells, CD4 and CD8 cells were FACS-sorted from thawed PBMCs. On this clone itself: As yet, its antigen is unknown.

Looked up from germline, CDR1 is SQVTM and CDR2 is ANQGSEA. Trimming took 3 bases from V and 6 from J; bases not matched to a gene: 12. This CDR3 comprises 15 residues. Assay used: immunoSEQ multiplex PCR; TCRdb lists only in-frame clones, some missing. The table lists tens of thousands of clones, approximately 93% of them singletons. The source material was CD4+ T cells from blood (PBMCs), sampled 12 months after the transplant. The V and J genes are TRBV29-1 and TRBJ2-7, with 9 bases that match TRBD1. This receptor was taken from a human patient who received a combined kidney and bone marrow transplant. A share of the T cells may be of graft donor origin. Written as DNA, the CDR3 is TGCAGCGTTGATGTAGGGGGGACAGGGACCGCCGAGCAGTACTTC. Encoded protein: CSVDVGGTGTAEQYF.